These T cell receptor beta chains were read from a single sample in a study of blood T cells in healthy people across ages. TCRdb independently ran MiXCR on the 5' RACE reads; one entry per CDR3 protein. The sample lists hundreds of thousands of distinct CDR3 sequences, around 27% seen once, with over 3.5% in the top ten. This sample also belongs to another study, concerning T cells of mothers and their children.

What was sequenced was blood. The receptors were sampled from a boy younger than 10 in good health. Both conserved end residues are part of each CDR3.

V,J,CDR3
TRBV7-9,TRBJ2-3,CASSSQGAVTDTQYF
TRBV12-3/TRBV12-4,TRBJ1-2,CASSLRAGGQYDYGYTF
TRBV20-1,TRBJ1-1,CSARDVTEAFF
TRBV12-3/TRBV12-4,TRBJ2-5,CASSSRNRDRETQYF
TRBV28,TRBJ2-7,CASSSSGQGVHEQYF
TRBV9,TRBJ2-2,CASSVASGGGELFF
TRBV4-3,TRBJ1-1,CASSQDRGNTEAFF
TRBV6-5,TRBJ2-7,CASRPETVLYEQYF
TRBV7-2,TRBJ2-5,CASSGFFGGKYF
TRBV7-9,TRBJ1-6,CASSLARENSPLHF
TRBV7-8,TRBJ2-5,CASSFTPGLAGPGTQYF
TRBV6-5,TRBJ2-5,CASTQTGGEETQYF
TRBV4-3,TRBJ2-5,CASSQDHKASGRAGETQYF
TRBV6-6,TRBJ2-7,CASSQLGDRAFEQYF
TRBV7-2,-,CASSTYRGVGETQYF
TRBV7-6,TRBJ2-7,CASSLVSPDLGSYEQYF
TRBV12-3/TRBV12-4,TRBJ2-1,CASSLSAGPEQFF
TRBV6-6,TRBJ1-2,CASSYSGTGPFGDGYTF
TRBV20-1,TRBJ2-7,CSARDLRLAGGAYEQYF
TRBV7-9,TRBJ2-5,CASRRDEETQYF
TRBV5-1,-,CASSSGTSGSLTEQFF
TRBV7-6,TRBJ1-1,CASSSFGTEAFF
TRBV12-3/TRBV12-4,TRBJ2-2,CASSLTGGNTGELFF
TRBV4-1,TRBJ1-1,CASSEAMNTEAFF
TRBV28,TRBJ1-2,CASSFEGDYGYTF
TRBV11-2,-,CASSWTSGGVYNEQFF
TRBV6-5,TRBJ2-3,CASEAGGLGGTDTQYF
TRBV4-1,TRBJ2-5,CASSQGRSGEQETQYF
TRBV20-1,TRBJ2-1,CSARTSGYNEQFF
TRBV12-3/TRBV12-4,TRBJ2-7,CASGGWTSGTYEQYF
TRBV7-8,TRBJ1-1,CASSLDVAAGEVPNTEAFF
TRBV6-6,TRBJ1-2,CASQRQTLNYGYTF
TRBV7-9,-,CASSLVTWRLAGGQNEQFF
TRBV5-1,TRBJ2-2,CASSLPLEAVNTGELFF
TRBV19,TRBJ2-5,CASSIAGLETQYF